The T cell receptor beta chain under discussion was sequenced for a study of shared clonotypes between healthy human individuals. The overall study: Donor composition was a couple of women and three men, aged 18 to 49.

Worth noting for this clone: Its antigen is undetermined.

Data came from immunoSEQ multiplex PCR; TCRdb stores just in-frame clones and leaves some out. Here the sample spans 2,500,000 or so clones, approximately 93% being singletons. Overall study findings and caveats: It was observed that roughly 5.1% of naive CD4 clonotypes were shared across several donors. Clonotype sharing levels among donors were expected to vary with sequencing depth.

This receptor was taken from a man younger than 35 in good health. Some clones in this sample may be carry-over from other donors' samples. Sequenced material: naive CD4+ T cells from PBMCs. The subset: CD45RA+ positively selected.

The CDR3 DNA sequence: TGTGCCTGGAGTGTAAACGGGGATAGAGAGACCCAGTACTTC. It is translated as CAWSVNGDRETQYF. The genes are TRBV30 and TRBJ2-5; a possible D gene is TRBD2 (5 bases). Trimming took 0 bases from V and 4 from J, leaving 12 bases between them. CDR1 and CDR2 from the germline V gene are GTSNPN and SVGIG (reference sequence). This CDR3 has 14 residues.